Listed here is a single T cell receptor beta chain. Its matching antigen is unknown. The data are from a study of T-cell memory formation after mild COVID-19. The overall study: TCR clusters were largely donor specific.

Study findings and constraints: Whether second-wave clones peaking at day 37 were SARS-CoV-2 specific went unconfirmed. Pre-infection memory harbored some responding clones, suggesting cross-reactive memory joined.

TCRdb independently ran MiXCR on the 5' RACE reads; one entry per CDR3 protein. The sample lists 540,000 or so distinct CDR3 sequences, around 21% occurring once. V dropped 1 base and J dropped 0; count of bases not matched to a gene: 4. The CDR3 consists of 16 residues. Sequenced material: PBMCs or a T cell subset sorted from them (not recorded which). The chain links TRBV12-3 or TRBV12-4 to TRBJ2-3; 7 nucleotides agree with TRBD2. The sequence was obtained from an adult woman who had mild COVID-19 (a few samples of this study predate the infection). Cell type and time point are not known. The CDR3 region is CASSLEAGISTDTQYF. CDR3 DNA sequence: TGTGCCAGCAGTTTAGAAGCGGGAATAAGCACAGATACGCAGTATTTT.